Reported below is one T cell receptor (beta chain). This entry comes from a study of shared clonotypes between healthy human individuals. About the study: Three men and a couple of women, aged 18 to 49, were donors.

Genomic DNA of each subset was evenly split across several immunoSEQ plates. In replicate PCRs of sorted subsets, roughly 190 ng DNA, approximately 32,000 T cell genomes, was used. The protocol was immunoSEQ multiplex PCR, while the TCRdb copy is restricted to in-frame clones and leaves out a portion. This sample carries a few million clones, just under 95% of them seen once, and the ten largest clones take approximately 0.4%. The CDR3 spans 14 residues. Per germline, CDR1 MDHEN and CDR2 SYDVKM. The ends were cut back, 2 bases at V and 10 bases at J, with 17 bases in the middle. The TCR sequence derives from a young man in good health. Some clones in this sample may be carry-over from other donors' samples. The chain has TRBV28 and TRBJ1-1; perhaps TRBD1 as D (6 bases). The sequenced material came from naive CD4+ T cells from PBMCs. Subset meaning: CD45RA+ positively selected. The CDR3 nucleotides are TGTGCCAGCAGTTTAATTGCCGGTGAAGGGGGAGCTTTCTTT. Protein product: CASSLIAGEGGAFF. The entire variable domain, with the rest obtained from reference TRBV28 and TRBJ1-1, is as follows: DVKVTQSSRYLVKRTGEKVFLECVQDMDHENMFWYRQDPGLGLRLIYFSYDVKMKEKGDIPEGYSVSREKKERFSLILESASTNQTSMYLCASSLIAGEGGAFFGQGTRLTVV.